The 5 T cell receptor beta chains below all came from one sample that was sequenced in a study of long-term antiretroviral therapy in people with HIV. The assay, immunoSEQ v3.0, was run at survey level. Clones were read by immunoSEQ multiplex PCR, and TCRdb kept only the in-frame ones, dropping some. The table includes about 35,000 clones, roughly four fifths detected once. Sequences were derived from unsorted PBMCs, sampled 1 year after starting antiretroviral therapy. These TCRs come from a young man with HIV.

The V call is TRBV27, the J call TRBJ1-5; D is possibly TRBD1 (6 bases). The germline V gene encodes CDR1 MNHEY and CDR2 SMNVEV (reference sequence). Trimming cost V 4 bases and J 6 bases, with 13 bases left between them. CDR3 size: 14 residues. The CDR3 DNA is TGTGCCAGCAGTTCACAGGGTTTTGGTCAGCCCCAGCATTTT. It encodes CASSSQGFGQPQHF.

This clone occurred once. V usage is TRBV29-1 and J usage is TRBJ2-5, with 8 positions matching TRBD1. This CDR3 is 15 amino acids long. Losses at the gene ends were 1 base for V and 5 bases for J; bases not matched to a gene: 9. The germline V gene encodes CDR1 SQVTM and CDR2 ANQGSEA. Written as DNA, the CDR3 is TGCAGCGTTGAAGGGGGACAGGAACGGGTGGAGACCCAGTACTTC. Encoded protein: CSVEGGQERVETQYF.

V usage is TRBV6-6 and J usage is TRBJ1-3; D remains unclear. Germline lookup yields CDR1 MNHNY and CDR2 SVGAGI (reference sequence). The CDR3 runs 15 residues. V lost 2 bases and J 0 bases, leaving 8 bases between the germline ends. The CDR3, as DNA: TGTGCCAGCAGTTACCCGACTGCCTCTGGAAACACCATATATTTT. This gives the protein CASSYPTASGNTIYF.

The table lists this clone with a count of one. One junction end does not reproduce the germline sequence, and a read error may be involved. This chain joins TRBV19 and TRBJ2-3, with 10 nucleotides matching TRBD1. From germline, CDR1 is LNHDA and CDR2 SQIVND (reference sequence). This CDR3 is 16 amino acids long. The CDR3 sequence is CASRGSDRGPTDTQYF. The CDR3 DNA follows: TGTGCGAGTAGGGGCAGCGACAGGGGGCCTACAGATACGCAGTATTTT. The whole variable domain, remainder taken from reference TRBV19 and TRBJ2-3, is DGGITQSPKYLFRKEGQNVTLSCEQNLNHDAMYWYRQDPGQGLRLIYYSQIVNDFQKGDIAEGYSVSREKKESFPLTVTSAQKNPTAFYLCASRGSDRGPTDTQYFGPGTRLTVL.

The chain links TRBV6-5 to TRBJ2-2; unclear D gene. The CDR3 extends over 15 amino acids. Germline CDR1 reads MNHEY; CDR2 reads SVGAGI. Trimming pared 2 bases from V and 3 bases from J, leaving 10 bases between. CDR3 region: CASSYQGRDTGELFF. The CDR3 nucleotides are TGTGCCAGCAGTTACCAAGGAAGGGACACCGGGGAGCTGTTTTTT.